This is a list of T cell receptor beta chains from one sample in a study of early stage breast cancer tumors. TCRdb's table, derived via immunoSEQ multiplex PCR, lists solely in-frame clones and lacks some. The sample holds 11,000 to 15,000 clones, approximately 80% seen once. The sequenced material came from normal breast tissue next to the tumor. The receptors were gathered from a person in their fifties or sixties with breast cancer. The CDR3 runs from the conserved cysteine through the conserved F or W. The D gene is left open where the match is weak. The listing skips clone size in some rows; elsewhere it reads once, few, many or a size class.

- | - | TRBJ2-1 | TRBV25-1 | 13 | TGTGCCAGCAGTAGACAGGCCTACAATGAGCAGTTCTTC | CASSRQAYNEQFF
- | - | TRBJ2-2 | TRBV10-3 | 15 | TGTGCCATCAGACCGGGACACCTTGGGACCGGGGAGCTGTTTTTT | CAIRPGHLGTGELFF
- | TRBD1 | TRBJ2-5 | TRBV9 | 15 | TGTGCCAGCAGCGATAGAGGACAGGGTGGGGAGACCCAGTACTTC | CASSDRGQGGETQYF
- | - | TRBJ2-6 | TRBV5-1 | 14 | TGCGCCAGCAGGCTAAACTCTGGGGCCAACGTCCTGACTTTC | CASRLNSGANVLTF
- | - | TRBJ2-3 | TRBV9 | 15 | TGTGCCAGCAGCGTAGGGCTAGCCGGCACAGATACGCAGTATTTT | CASSVGLAGTDTQYF
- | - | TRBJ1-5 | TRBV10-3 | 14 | TGTGCCATCAGTGAAGGTGGCCTCAATCAGCCCCAGCATTTT | CAISEGGLNQPQHF
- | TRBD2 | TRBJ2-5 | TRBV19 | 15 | TGTGCCACCGCCCCGTTGGGCGGGGGGATCAAGACCCAGTACTTC | CATAPLGGGIKTQYF
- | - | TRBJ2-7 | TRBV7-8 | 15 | TGTGCCAGCAGCTTAGGAGGCCAGCTCGGCTACGAGCAGTACTTC | CASSLGGQLGYEQYF
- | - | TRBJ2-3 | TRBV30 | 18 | TGTGCCTGGACAACTGGGAGTGGGGGCACTACGTGGACAGATACGCAGTATTTT | CAWTTGSGGTTWTDTQYF
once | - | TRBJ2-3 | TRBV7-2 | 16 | TGTGCCAGCAGCCTGCACCCGACAGAACTCACAGATACGCAGTATTTT | CASSLHPTELTDTQYF
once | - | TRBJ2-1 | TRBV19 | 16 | TGTGCCAGTAGAAGGGGCGGTACAGGGTCCTACAATGAGCAGTTCTTC | CASRRGGTGSYNEQFF
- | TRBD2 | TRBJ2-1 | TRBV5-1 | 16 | TGCGCCAGCTCGGGTGAAGCGGGGATGTCCTACAATGAGCAGTTCTTC | CASSGEAGMSYNEQFF
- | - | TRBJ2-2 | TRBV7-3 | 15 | TGTGCCAGCAGCCATCGCGCTGGGGTATCCGGGGAGCTGTTTTTT | CASSHRAGVSGELFF
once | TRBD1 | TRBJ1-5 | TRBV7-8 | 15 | TGTGCCAGCAGCTTTTTCCCAGGGGGGAATCAGCCCCAGCATTTT | CASSFFPGGNQPQHF
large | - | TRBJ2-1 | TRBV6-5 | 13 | TGTGCCAGCAGTCAACAGGTAACCAATGAGCAGTTCTTC | CASSQQVTNEQFF
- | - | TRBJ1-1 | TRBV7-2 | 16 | TGTGCCAGCATCCGGGGAATAATCGGGGCCAACACTGAAGCTTTCTTT | CASIRGIIGANTEAFF
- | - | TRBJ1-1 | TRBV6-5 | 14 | TGTGCCAGCAGTTACGAAGCACTGAACACTGAAGCTTTCTTT | CASSYEALNTEAFF
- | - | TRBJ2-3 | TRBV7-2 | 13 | TGTGCCAGCAGCTGGACTCCCCCAGATACGCAGTATTTT | CASSWTPPDTQYF
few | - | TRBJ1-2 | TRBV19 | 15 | TGTGCCACCAAATTAACAGGGACCACCTACTATGGCTACACCTTC | CATKLTGTTYYGYTF
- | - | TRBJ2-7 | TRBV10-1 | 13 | TGCGCCAGCAGTGATCGCGTACTCTACGAGCAGTACTTC | CASSDRVLYEQYF
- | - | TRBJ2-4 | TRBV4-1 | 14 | TGCGCCAGCAGCCAAGATTGGGAAAGGGACATTCAGTACTTC | CASSQDWERDIQYF
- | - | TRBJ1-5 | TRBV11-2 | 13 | TGTGCCAGCAGCTCCCGGGGGGGCCAGCCCCAGCATTTT | CASSSRGGQPQHF
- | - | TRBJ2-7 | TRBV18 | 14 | TGTGCCAGCTCACGGGCAGGGGAGAGCTACGAGCAGTACTTC | CASSRAGESYEQYF
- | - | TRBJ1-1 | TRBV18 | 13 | TGTGCCAGCTCACCACCCCTGAAAACTGAAGCTTTCTTT | CASSPPLKTEAFF
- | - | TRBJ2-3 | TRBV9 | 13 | TGTGCCAGCAACGGAGAGGAGGAAGGTACGCAGTATTTT | CASNGEEEGTQYF
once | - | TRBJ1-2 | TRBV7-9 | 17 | TGTGCCAGCAGCTTGATGTGGGTATCACCCCCCGATTCTGGCTACACCTTC | CASSLMWVSPPDSGYTF
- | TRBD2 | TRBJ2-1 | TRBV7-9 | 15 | TGTGCCAGCCATCCGGGGACTAGCTCCTACAATGAGCAGTTCTTC | CASHPGTSSYNEQFF
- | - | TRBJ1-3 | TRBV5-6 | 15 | TGTGCCAGCAGCTGGGGACGGAGCTCTGGAAACACCATATATTTT | CASSWGRSSGNTIYF